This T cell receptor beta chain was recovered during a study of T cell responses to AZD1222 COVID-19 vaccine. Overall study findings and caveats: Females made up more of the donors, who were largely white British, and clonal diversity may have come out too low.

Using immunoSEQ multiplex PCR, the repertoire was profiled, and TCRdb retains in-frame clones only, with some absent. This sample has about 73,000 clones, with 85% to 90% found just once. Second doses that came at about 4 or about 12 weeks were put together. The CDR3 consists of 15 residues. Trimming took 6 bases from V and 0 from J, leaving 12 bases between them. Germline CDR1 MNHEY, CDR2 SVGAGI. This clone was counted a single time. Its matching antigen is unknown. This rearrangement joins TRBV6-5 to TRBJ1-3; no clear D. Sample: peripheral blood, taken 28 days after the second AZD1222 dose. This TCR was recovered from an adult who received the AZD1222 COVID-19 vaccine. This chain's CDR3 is CASRTSSNSGNTIYF. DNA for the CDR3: TGTGCCAGCAGAACAAGTTCCAACTCTGGAAACACCATATATTTT.